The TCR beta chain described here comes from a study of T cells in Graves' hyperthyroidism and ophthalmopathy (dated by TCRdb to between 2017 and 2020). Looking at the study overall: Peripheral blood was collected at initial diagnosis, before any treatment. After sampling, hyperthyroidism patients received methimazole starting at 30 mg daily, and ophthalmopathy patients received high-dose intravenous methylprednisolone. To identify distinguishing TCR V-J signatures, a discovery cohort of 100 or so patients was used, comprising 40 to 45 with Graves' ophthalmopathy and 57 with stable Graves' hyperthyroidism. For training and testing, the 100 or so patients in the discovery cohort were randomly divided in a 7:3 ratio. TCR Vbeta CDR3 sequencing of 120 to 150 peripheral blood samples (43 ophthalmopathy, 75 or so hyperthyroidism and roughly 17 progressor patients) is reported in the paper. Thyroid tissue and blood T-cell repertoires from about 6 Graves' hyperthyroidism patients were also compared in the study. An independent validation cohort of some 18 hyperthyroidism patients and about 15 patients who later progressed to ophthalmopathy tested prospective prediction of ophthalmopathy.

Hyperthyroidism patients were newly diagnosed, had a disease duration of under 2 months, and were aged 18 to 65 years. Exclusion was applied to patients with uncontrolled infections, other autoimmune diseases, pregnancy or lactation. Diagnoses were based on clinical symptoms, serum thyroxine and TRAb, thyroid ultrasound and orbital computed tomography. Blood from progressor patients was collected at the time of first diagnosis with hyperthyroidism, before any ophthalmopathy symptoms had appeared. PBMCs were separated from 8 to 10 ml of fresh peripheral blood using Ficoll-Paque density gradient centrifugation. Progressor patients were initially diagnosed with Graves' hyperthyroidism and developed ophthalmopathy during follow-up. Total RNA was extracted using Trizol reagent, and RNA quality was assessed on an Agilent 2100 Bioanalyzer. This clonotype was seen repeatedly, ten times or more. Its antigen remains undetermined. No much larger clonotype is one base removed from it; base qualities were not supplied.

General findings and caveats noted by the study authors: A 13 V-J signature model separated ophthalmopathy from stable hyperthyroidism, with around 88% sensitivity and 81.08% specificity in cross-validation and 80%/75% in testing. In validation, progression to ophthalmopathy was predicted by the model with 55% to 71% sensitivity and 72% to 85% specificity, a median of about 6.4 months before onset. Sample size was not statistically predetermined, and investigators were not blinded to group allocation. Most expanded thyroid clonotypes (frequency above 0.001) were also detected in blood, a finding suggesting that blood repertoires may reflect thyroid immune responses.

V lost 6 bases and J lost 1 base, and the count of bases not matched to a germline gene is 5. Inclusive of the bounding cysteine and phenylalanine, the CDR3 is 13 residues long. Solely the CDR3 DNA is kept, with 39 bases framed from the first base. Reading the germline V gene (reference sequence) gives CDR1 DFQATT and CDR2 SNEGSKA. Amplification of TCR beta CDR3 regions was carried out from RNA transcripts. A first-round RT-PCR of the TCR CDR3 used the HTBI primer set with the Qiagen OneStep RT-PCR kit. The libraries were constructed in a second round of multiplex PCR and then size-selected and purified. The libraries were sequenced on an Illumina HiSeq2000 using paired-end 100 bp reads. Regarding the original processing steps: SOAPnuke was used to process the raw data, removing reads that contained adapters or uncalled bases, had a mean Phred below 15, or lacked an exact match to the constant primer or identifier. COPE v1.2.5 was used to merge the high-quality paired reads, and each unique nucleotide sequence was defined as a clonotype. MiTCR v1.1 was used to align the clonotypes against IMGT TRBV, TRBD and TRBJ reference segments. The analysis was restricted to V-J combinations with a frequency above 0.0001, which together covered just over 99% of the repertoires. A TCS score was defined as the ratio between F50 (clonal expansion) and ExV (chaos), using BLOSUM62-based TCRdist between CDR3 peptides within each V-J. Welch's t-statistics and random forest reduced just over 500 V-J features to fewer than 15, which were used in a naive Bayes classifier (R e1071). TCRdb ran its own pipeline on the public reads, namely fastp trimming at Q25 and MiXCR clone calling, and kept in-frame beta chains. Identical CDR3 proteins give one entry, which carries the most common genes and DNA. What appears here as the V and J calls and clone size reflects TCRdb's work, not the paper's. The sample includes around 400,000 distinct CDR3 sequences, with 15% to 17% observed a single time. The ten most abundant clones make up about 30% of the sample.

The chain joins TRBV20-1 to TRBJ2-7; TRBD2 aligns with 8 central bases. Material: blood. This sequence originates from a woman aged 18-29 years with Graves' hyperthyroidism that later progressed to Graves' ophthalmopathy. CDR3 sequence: CSATSSGSYEQYF. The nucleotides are TGCAGTGCCACCTCTAGCGGGTCCTACGAGCAGTACTTC.